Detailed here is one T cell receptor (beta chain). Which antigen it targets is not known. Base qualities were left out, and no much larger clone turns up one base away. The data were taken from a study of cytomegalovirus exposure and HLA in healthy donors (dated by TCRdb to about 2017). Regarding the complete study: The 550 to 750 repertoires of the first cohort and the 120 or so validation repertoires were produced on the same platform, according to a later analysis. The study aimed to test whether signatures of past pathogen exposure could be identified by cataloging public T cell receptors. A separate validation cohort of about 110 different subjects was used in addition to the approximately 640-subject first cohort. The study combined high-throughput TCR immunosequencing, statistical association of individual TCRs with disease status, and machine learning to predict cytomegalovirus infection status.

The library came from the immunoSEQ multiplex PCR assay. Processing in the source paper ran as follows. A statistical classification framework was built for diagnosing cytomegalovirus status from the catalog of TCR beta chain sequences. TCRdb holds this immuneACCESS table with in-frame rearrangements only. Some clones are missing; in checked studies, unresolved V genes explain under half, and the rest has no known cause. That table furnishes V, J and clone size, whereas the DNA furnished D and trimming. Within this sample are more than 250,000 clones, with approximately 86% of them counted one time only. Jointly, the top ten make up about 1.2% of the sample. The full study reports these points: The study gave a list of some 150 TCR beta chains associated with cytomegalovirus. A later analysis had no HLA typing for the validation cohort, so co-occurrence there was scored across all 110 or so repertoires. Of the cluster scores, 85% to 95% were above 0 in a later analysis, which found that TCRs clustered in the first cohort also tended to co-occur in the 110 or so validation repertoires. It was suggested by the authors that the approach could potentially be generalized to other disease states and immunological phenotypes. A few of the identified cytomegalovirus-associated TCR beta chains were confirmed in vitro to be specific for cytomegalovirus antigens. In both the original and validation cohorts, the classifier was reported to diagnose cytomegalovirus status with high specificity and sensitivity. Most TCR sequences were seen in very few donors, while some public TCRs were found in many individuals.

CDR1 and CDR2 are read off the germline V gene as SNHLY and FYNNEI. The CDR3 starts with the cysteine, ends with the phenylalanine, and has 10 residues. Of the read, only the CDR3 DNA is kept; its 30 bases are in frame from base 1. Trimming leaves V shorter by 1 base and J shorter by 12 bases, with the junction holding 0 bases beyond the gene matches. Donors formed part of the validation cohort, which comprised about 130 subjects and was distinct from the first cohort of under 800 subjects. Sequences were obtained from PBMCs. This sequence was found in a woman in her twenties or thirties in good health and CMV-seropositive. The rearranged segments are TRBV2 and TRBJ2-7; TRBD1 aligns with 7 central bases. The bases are TGTGCCAGCAGTGAAGGGACAGGGTACTTC. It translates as CASSEGTGYF.